The entry that follows covers one TCR beta chain sequence. Its antigen remains unidentified. The junction and the germline gene differ at one end; a read error may be behind it. From germline, CDR1 is SGHTS and CDR2 YDEGEE. CDR3 size: 17 residues. PBMCs numbering at least 7 million were isolated per sample. The data stem from a study of blood T cells in healthy people across ages. Study outcomes and limitations: Older individuals had lower TCR beta diversity per million T cells (the decline was roughly linear).

Alongside a J-beta primer mix, a sample-barcoded 5' primer served in a second PCR lasting about 7 to 12 cycles. Per-sample output comprised a minimum of 2.5 million paired-end reads containing CDR3. TCRdb re-analysed the 5' RACE reads in MiXCR, keeping a single row per CDR3 protein. This table holds just under 550,000 distinct CDR3 sequences, 24% found once. This sample also appeared in a second study, on T cells of mothers and their children. That source adds: Reads recorded for TCR beta CDR3 numbered over 8 million per mother and roughly 3 million per child.

This receptor was obtained from a boy under 18 in good health. The chain uses TRBV5-8 and TRBJ1-4; the D gene is possibly TRBD1 (6 bases). Sequencing was carried out using blood. The CDR3 sequence: CVSSLAKGQRTNEKLFF. CDR3 nucleotides: TGTGTCAGCAGCTTGGCCAAAGGACAGAGAACTAATGAAAAACTGTTTTTT.